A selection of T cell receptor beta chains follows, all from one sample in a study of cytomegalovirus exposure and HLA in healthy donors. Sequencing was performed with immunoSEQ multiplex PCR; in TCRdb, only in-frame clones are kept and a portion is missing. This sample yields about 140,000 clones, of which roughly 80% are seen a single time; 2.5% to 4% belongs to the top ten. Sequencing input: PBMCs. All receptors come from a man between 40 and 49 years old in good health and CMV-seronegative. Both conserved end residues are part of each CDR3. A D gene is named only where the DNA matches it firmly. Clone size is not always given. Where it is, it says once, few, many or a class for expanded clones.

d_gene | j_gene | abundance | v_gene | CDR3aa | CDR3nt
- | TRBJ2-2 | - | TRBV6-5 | CASSYWQTGELFF | TGTGCCAGCAGTTACTGGCAAACCGGGGAGCTGTTTTTT
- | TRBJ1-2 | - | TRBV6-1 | CASSEQSYGYTF | TGTGCCAGCAGTGAACAGTCCTATGGCTACACCTTC
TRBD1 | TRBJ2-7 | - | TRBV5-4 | CASSPGQGDSYEQYF | TGTGCCAGCAGCCCTGGACAGGGGGATTCCTACGAGCAGTACTTC
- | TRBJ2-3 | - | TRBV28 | CASSHSSAGERDTQYF | TGTGCCAGCAGTCATTCCTCGGCAGGGGAACGAGATACGCAGTATTTT
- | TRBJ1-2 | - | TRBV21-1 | CASSKPRAGIYGYTF | TGTGCCAGCAGCAAACCGCGGGCAGGTATCTATGGCTACACCTTC
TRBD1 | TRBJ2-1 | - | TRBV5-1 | CASSFRGRDNEQFF | TGCGCCAGCAGTTTCAGGGGGCGAGACAATGAGCAGTTCTTC
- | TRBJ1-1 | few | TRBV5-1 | CASSPISGTKNTEAFF | TGCGCCAGCAGCCCCATTTCCGGGACAAAGAACACTGAAGCTTTCTTT
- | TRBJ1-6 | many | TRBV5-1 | CASSLDVGWNSPLHF | TGCGCCAGCAGCTTGGACGTCGGGTGGAATTCACCCCTCCACTTT
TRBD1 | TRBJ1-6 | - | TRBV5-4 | CASSLGQGLTYNSPLHF | TGTGCCAGCAGCCTCGGACAGGGATTGACCTATAATTCACCCCTCCACTTT
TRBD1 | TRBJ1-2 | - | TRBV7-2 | CASSGDRGRLNYGYTF | TGTGCCAGCAGCGGGGACAGGGGCCGTTTAAACTATGGCTACACCTTC
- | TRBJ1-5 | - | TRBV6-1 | CASSESPNSNQPQHF | TGTGCCAGCAGTGAGTCCCCTAATAGCAATCAGCCCCAGCATTTT
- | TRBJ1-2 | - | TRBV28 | CASSLSPSRANYGYTF | TGTGCCAGCAGTTTATCCCCGTCCAGGGCCAACTATGGCTACACCTTC
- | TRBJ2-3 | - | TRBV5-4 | CASSPRVGTSTDTQYF | TGTGCCAGCAGCCCCCGCGTGGGGACTAGCACAGATACGCAGTATTTT
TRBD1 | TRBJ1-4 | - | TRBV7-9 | CASSSRQGVEKLFF | TGTGCCAGCAGCTCTCGACAGGGAGTTGAAAAACTGTTTTTT
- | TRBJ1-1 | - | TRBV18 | CASSPPSSPGAFF | TGTGCCAGCTCACCCCCCTCCTCACCCGGGGCTTTCTTT
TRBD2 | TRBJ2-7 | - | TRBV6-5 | CASRYGRGGSYEQYF | TGTGCCAGCAGATACGGGAGGGGAGGGTCCTACGAGCAGTACTTC
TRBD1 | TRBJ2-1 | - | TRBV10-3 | CAISEGGTGTYNEQFF | TGTGCCATCAGTGAGGGGGGGACAGGGACCTACAATGAGCAGTTCTTC
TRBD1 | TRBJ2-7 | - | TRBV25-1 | CASSPTGTSNEQCF | TGTGCCAGCAGTCCGACAGGGACCTCCAACGAGCAGTGCTTC
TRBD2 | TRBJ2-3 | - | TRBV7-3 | CASSLTSGGGTDTQYF | TGTGCCAGCAGCTTAACGTCCGGGGGAGGGACAGATACGCAGTATTTT
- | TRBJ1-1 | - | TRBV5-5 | CASSPGVGVTTEAFF | TGTGCCAGCAGCCCGGGGGTGGGGGTGACCACTGAAGCTTTCTTT
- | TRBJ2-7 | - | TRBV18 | CASRQIYEQYF | TGTGCCAGCCGACAGATTTACGAGCAGTACTTC
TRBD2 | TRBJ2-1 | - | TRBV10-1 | CASSESSGGAYEQFF | TGCGCCAGCAGTGAGTCGAGCGGGGGGGCTTATGAGCAGTTCTTC
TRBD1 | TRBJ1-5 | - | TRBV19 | CASSSRDSLNQPQHF | TGTGCCAGTAGTTCCCGGGACAGTCTTAATCAGCCCCAGCATTTT
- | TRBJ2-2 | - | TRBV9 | CASSVKGGGNTGELFF | TGTGCCAGCAGCGTAAAAGGAGGTGGTAACACCGGGGAGCTGTTTTTT
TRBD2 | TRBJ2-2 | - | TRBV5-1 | CASSSGGLANAGELFF | TGCGCCAGCAGCTCCGGGGGACTAGCGAACGCCGGGGAGCTGTTTTTT
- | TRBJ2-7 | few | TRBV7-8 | CASSRLRTSLYEQYF | TGTGCCAGCAGCCGCCTCCGGACAAGCCTGTACGAGCAGTACTTC
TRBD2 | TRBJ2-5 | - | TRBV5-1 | CASSSKLAGGTQETQYF | TGCGCCAGCAGCTCGAAACTAGCGGGGGGGACCCAAGAGACCCAGTACTTC
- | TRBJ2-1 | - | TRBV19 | CASSIDPQGMGYYNEQFF | TGTGCCAGTAGTATAGATCCCCAGGGAATGGGGTACTACAATGAGCAGTTCTTC
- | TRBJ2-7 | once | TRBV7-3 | CASSLIRAPSYEQYF | TGTGCCAGCAGCTTAATTCGAGCTCCCTCCTACGAGCAGTACTTC
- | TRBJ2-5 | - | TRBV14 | CASSQVLGGQETQYF | TGTGCCAGCAGCCAAGTCCTCGGCGGCCAAGAGACCCAGTACTTC
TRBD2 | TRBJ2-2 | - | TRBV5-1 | CASSPAPPAGGSGTGELFF | TGCGCCAGCAGCCCCGCGCCCCCAGCGGGGGGGTCGGGTACCGGGGAGCTGTTTTTT
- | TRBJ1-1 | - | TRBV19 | CASTILGLGTGNTEAFF | TGTGCCAGTACCATATTGGGACTGGGGACGGGCAACACTGAAGCTTTCTTT
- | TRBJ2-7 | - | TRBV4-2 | CASSRLGDERSSYEQYF | TGTGCCAGCAGCCGACTAGGAGATGAGAGGAGCTCCTACGAGCAGTACTTC
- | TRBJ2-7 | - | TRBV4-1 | CASSQPTGFYEQYF | TGCGCCAGCAGCCAACCTACGGGGTTCTACGAGCAGTACTTC
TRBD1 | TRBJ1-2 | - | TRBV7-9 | CASSFTGVVYGYTF | TGTGCCAGCAGCTTCACAGGGGTTGTCTATGGCTACACCTTC
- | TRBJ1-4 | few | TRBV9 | CASSVTPNRDLFF | TGTGCCAGCAGCGTAACCCCTAATCGGGATCTGTTTTTT
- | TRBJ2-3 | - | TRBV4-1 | CASSQVGRGSTDTQYF | TGCGCCAGCAGCCAAGTGGGGCGGGGCAGCACAGATACGCAGTATTTT
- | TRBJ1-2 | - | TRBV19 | CASSGGDVLAHFYGYTF | TGTGCCAGTAGTGGGGGGGACGTCCTGGCGCATTTCTATGGCTACACCTTC
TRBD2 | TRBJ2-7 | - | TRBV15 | CATSRVRLAGTSYEQYF | TGTGCCACCAGCAGAGTTAGGCTAGCGGGGACCTCCTACGAGCAGTACTTC
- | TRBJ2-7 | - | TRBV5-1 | CASSLTSGAYEQYF | TGCGCCAGCAGCTTGACGTCAGGGGCCTACGAGCAGTACTTC
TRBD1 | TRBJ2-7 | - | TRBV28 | CASSLIGPRTGPNEQYF | TGTGCCAGCAGTCTAATAGGCCCCAGGACAGGGCCCAACGAGCAGTACTTC
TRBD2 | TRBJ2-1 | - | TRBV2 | CASIRGLAGANYNEQFF | TGTGCCAGCATCCGGGGACTAGCGGGGGCTAACTACAATGAGCAGTTCTTC
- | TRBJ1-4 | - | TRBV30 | CAWSDGNEKLFF | TGTGCCTGGAGTGACGGGAATGAAAAACTGTTTTTT
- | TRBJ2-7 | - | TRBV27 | CASSFTHSYEQYF | TGTGCCAGCAGTTTTACGCACTCCTACGAGCAGTACTTC
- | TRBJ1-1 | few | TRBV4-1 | CASSRRAVTEAFF | TGCGCCAGCAGCCGCAGGGCGGTCACTGAAGCTTTCTTT
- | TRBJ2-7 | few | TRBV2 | CASTIAEYYEQYF | TGTGCCAGCACCATAGCGGAGTACTACGAGCAGTACTTC
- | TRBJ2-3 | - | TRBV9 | CASSVRGSTDTQYF | TGTGCCAGCAGCGTAAGGGGGAGCACAGATACGCAGTATTTT
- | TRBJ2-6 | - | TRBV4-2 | CASSPLMAGANVLTF | TGTGCCAGCAGCCCCCTAATGGCTGGGGCCAACGTCCTGACTTTC
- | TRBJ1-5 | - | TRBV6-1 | CASTYFSNQPQHF | TGTGCCAGCACTTATTTTAGCAATCAGCCCCAGCATTTT
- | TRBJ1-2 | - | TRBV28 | CASSSQGPYGYTF | TGTGCCAGCAGTTCACAGGGACCCTATGGCTACACCTTC
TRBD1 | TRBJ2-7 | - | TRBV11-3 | CASSPGQGVSYEQYF | TGTGCCAGCAGCCCGGGACAGGGGGTCTCCTACGAGCAGTACTTC
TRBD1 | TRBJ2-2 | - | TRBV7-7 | CASSPNRGATTGELFF | TGTGCCAGCAGCCCGAACAGGGGGGCTACGACCGGGGAGCTGTTTTTT
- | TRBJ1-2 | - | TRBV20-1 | CSAANAYGYTF | TGCAGTGCGGCCAACGCCTATGGCTACACCTTC
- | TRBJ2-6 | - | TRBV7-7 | CASSPAGSGANVLTF | TGTGCCAGCAGCCCCGCCGGGTCTGGGGCCAACGTCCTGACTTTC
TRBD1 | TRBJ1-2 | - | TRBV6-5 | CASSWGTASYGYTF | TGTGCCAGCAGTTGGGGGACAGCCTCGTATGGCTACACCTTC
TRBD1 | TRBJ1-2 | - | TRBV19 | CASSSPGQGYGYTF | TGTGCCAGTAGTTCACCGGGACAGGGGTATGGCTACACCTTC
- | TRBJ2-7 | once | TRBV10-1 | CASSESRFGGDEQYF | TGCGCCAGCAGTGAGTCGCGGTTTGGCGGGGACGAGCAGTACTTC